Below, 20 T cell receptor beta chains from the same sample are listed, as sequenced in a study of metastatic and nonmetastatic thyroid tumors. All patients were treatment-naive before thyroid surgery. TCRdb re-clonotyped the PCR reads through MiXCR. The repertoire has about 4,400 clones, roughly 33% of them found once; the top ten carry about 37%. Material for sequencing was adjacent normal tissue. The receptors come from a male donor with papillary thyroid cancer or a benign thyroid nodule (not recorded which). Some clones in this sample may be carry-over from other donors' samples.

This chain joins TRBV27 and TRBJ2-3; 8 bases are shared with TRBD2. The CDR3 contains 16 residues. The V segment lost 5 bases and the J segment 6 bases; nucleotides outside the gene matches: 13. The germline CDR1 and CDR2 sequences are MNHEY and SMNVEV (reference sequence). For the CDR3, the DNA is TGTGCCAGCAGTCCGCTGGACCCGGGAGGGGGGGATACGCAGTATTTT. Translating gives CASSPLDPGGGDTQYF.

This chain joins TRBV20-1 and TRBJ1-5, with D maybe TRBD1 (5 bases). Per the germline V gene, CDR1 is DFQATT and CDR2 is SNEGSKA (reference sequence). The CDR3 length is 14 residues. V was shortened by 4 bases and J by 6 bases, with 16 bases between the two germline ends. CDR3 nucleotide sequence: TGCAGTGCTACAGACGGCGATGGGGGTCAGCCCCAGCATTTT. It translates to CSATDGDGGQPQHF.

This clone was seen once. The chain links TRBV11-3 to TRBJ2-3; D might be TRBD1 (5 bases). The germline V and J ends were trimmed by 2 bases and 6 bases, with 9 bases remaining between them. The CDR3 has 13 residues. CDR1 and CDR2 from the germline V gene are SGHNT and YENEEA. CDR3 in amino acids: CASSLSQGDTQYF. CDR3 bases: TGTGCCAGCAGCTTAAGTCAGGGCGATACGCAGTATTTT.

There are many counts of this clone. The V gene is TRBV6-1, the J gene TRBJ2-6; D possibly corresponds to TRBD1 (6 bases). CDR1 is MNHNS, CDR2 SASEGT, per germline. CDR3 size: 18 residues. Trimming removed 2 bases at V and 4 bases at J, with 18 bases between. CDR3 in amino acids: CASSELRTVLSGANVLTF. The DNA for the CDR3 is TGTGCCAGCAGTGAACTCCGGACAGTTTTATCCGGGGCCAACGTCCTGACTTTC.

This clone was observed a single time. A clone one base away is much larger, so this may be a read error. The chain carries TRBV20-1 and TRBJ2-3; the D call may be TRBD1 or TRBD2 (6 bases each). The CDR3 spans 14 residues. Germline V CDR1 and CDR2: DFQATT, SNEGSKA (reference sequence). The chain's CDR3 is CSAISGASTDTRYF. Here the CDR3 DNA reads TGCAGTGCTATCTCGGGGGCTAGCACAGATACGCGGTATTTT.

The CDR3 here is CAWNLLAGGDEQFF. CDR3 coding DNA: TGTGCCTGGAATCTCCTAGCGGGAGGGGATGAGCAGTTCTTC. This chain links TRBV30 with TRBJ2-1; 12 nucleotides line up with TRBD2. Germline CDR1 is GTSNPN and CDR2 is SVGIG (reference sequence). The J segment lost 8 bases and the V segment lost 4 bases, leaving 6 bases of the junction unmatched. The CDR3 extends over 14 amino acids.

As for this clone: At one of its ends the junction is not consistent with the germline gene, which may arise from a read error. The identical CDR3 is also encoded by other nucleotide sequences in the sample. The chain combines TRBV29-1 with TRBJ1-2; D is possibly TRBD1 (5 bases). Germline V CDR1 and CDR2: SQVTM, ANQGSEA. This CDR3 has 13 amino acids. CDR3 coding DNA: TGTAGCGTTGAAGTTCATCGCAGGGACGGCTACACTTTC. This sequence encodes CSVEVHRRDGYTF.

Only a few counts were recorded for this clone. The V gene is TRBV19, the J gene TRBJ1-2, with 7 bases lining up with TRBD1. The ends lost 9 bases at V and 6 bases at J; junction bases unmatched: 7. CDR1 and CDR2 (germline): LNHDA, SQIVND (reference sequence). The CDR3 sequence is 12 residues long. The CDR3 sequence is CASSRTGDGYTF. As DNA, the CDR3 is TGTGCCAGCAGCCGTACAGGGGATGGCTACACCTTC.

V is TRBV10-2 and J is TRBJ1-6; D is ambiguous. The CDR3 sequence is 12 residues long. CDR1 is WSHSY, CDR2 SAAADI, per germline. V was pared by 4 bases and J by 4 bases, with 2 bases between. CDR3 sequence: CASSAYNSPLHF. The CDR3 bases are TGCGCCAGCAGTGCTTATAATTCACCCCTCCACTTT.

This rearrangement joins TRBV27 to TRBJ1-1; D is possibly TRBD1 (5 bases). Looked up from germline, CDR1 is MNHEY and CDR2 is SMNVEV (reference sequence). Deletions cut 6 bases from V and 4 bases from J, with 15 bases between. This CDR3 contains 14 residues. CDR3 DNA sequence: TGTGCCAGCAGGACGGGGGTGAAGGCCACTGAAGCTTTCTTT. It specifies CASRTGVKATEAFF.

This chain uses TRBV25-1 with TRBJ2-1, with a tentative D call TRBD1 (8 bases). Germline V CDR1 and CDR2: MGHDK, SYGVNS. The CDR3 covers 16 residues. Deletions cut 6 bases from V and 0 bases from J, with 15 bases between. As DNA, the CDR3 is TGTGCCAGCAGGGGAGCGGGACAGGCCTCCTACAATGAGCAGTTCTTC. It encodes CASRGAGQASYNEQFF.

DNA of the CDR3: TGTGCCTGGAACAGGAGAAGCAATGAGCAGTTCTTC. As protein: CAWNRRSNEQFF. The chain is built from TRBV30 and TRBJ2-1; perhaps TRBD1 as D (5 bases). Germline-derived CDR1 and CDR2 are GTSNPN and SVGIG (reference sequence). The V and J ends lost 4 bases and 6 bases respectively, with 10 bases between them. The CDR3 consists of 12 residues.

The chain carries TRBV20-1 and TRBJ1-4; D gene uncertain. This CDR3 contains 12 residues. Germline V CDR1 and CDR2: DFQATT, SNEGSKA (reference sequence). Deletions cut 3 bases from V and 6 bases from J, with 8 bases between. The DNA for the CDR3 is TGCAGTGCTAGGGGATATGATGAAAAACTGTTTTTT. Translation gives CSARGYDEKLFF.

The table lists this clone with a count of one. The rearrangement uses TRBV4-1 and TRBJ2-7; D may be TRBD1 (7 bases). This CDR3 region has 15 residues. Trimming removed 4 bases at V and 1 base at J, with 14 bases between. Germline values: CDR1 MGHRA, CDR2 YSYEKL. The CDR3 DNA reads TGCGCCAGCAGCCGCGGGACAGATACTTCCTACGAGCAGTACTTC. Protein: CASSRGTDTSYEQYF.

This clone is large (0.1 to 1%). This sequence joins TRBV11-3 and TRBJ1-1; D call uncertain. CDR3 length equals 15 residues. CDR1 is SGHNT and CDR2 is YENEEA in the germline V gene. The ends were cut back, 2 bases at V and 0 bases at J, with 10 bases in the middle. The CDR3 is CASSLRRQLNTEAFF. For the CDR3, the DNA is TGTGCCAGCAGCTTACGCCGGCAGCTGAACACTGAAGCTTTCTTT. The entire variable domain, with the rest obtained from reference TRBV11-3 and TRBJ1-1, is as follows: EAGVVQSPRYKIIEKKQPVAFWCNPISGHNTLYWYLQNLGQGPELLIRYENEEAVDDSQLPKDRFSAERLKGVDSTLKIQPAELGDSAVYLCASSLRRQLNTEAFFGQGTRLTVV.

Points on this clone: This is likely a read error, given that the CDR3 carries no conserved phenylalanine or tryptophan at its end. J is TRBJ1-2 and V is TRBV6-1; D perhaps matches TRBD1 (6 bases). This CDR3 has 15 residues. V was shortened by 6 bases and J by 2 bases, with 16 bases between the two germline ends. Germline CDR1 and CDR2: MNHNS and SASEGT. CDR3 sequence reads: CASSHGSTGNYGYTI. In DNA form, the CDR3 reads TGTGCCAGCAGCCACGGAAGCACAGGGAACTATGGCTACACCATC.

This clone was seen only a few times. This chain joins TRBV12-3 or TRBV12-4 and TRBJ1-5, with D tentatively TRBD1 (6 bases). The CDR3 has 14 amino acids. V was pared by 3 bases and J by 3 bases, with 9 bases between. CDR3: CASSFLGANQPQHF. The CDR3 DNA follows: TGTGCCAGCAGTTTTTTGGGGGCCAATCAGCCCCAGCATTTT.

This clone was seen once. This rearrangement joins TRBV30 to TRBJ2-7, with TRBD1 as a possible D gene (6 bases). The germline CDR1 and CDR2 sequences are GTSNPN and SVGIG (reference sequence). V was shortened by 3 bases and J by 6 bases, with 21 bases between the two germline ends. The CDR3 covers 15 residues. CDR3 sequence: CAWSPRTELTGEQYF. CDR3 coding DNA: TGTGCCTGGAGCCCCCGGACAGAGTTGACGGGCGAGCAGTACTTC.

As to this clone: Other DNA sequences from this sample encode an identical CDR3 as well. V is TRBV30 and J is TRBJ2-7, with 8 bases lining up with TRBD1. The CDR3 has 13 residues. Germline V lookup: CDR1 GTSNPN, CDR2 SVGIG (reference sequence). V lost 7 bases, J lost 6 bases, and 11 bases stayed unmatched. Here the CDR3 reads CAYPTGVIGEQYF. CDR3 DNA sequence: TGTGCCTACCCGACAGGGGTGATTGGCGAGCAGTACTTC.

In its sample, this clone was seen a few times. This chain joins TRBV6-2 or TRBV6-3 and TRBJ1-3, with TRBD1 as a possible D gene (5 bases). The CDR3 consists of 15 residues. V dropped 0 bases and J dropped 4 bases, with 10 bases sitting between them. The germline gives CDR1 MNHEY, CDR2 SVGEGT. The CDR3 nucleotides are TGTGCCAGCAGTTACTCCAGACAGCTAGGAAACACCATATATTTT. It codes for CASSYSRQLGNTIYF.